What follows are 31 T cell receptor beta chains derived from one specimen sequenced in a study of blood T cell repertoires in COVID-19. TCRdb's copy holds only in-frame clones and misses some; the assay was immunoSEQ multiplex PCR. The sample carries approximately 45,000 clones, approximately 88% recorded once. The sequenced sample was peripheral blood. Receptor source: a woman aged 40 to 50 with acute or convalescent COVID-19.

The J gene is TRBJ1-1, the V gene TRBV2; TRBD1 matches at 8 bases. Germline-derived CDR1 and CDR2 are SNHLY and FYNNEI. V shed 4 bases, J shed 3 bases, and the junction held 7 bases outside the gene matches. This CDR3 comprises 15 residues. CDR3 loop: CASSVIDRGDTEAFF. For the CDR3, the DNA is TGTGCCAGCAGTGTAATCGACAGGGGAGACACTGAAGCTTTCTTT. The variable domain in full, completed from reference TRBV2 and TRBJ1-1, reads EPEVTQTPSHQVTQMGQEVILRCVPISNHLYFYWYRQILGQKVEFLVSFYNNEISEKSEIFDDQFSVERPDGSNFTLKIRSTKLEDSAMYFCASSVIDRGDTEAFFGQGTRLTVV.

The chain uses TRBV5-1 and TRBJ1-1, with 7 nucleotides matching TRBD1. V was clipped by 2 bases and J by 2 bases; unmatched bases: 12. Germline CDR1 reads SGHRS; CDR2 reads YFSETQ. There are 17 residues in the CDR3. CDR3 in amino acids: CASSFHNRGGSNTEAFF. CDR3 coding DNA: TGCGCCAGCAGCTTCCATAACAGGGGTGGCTCTAACACTGAAGCTTTCTTT.

The chain uses TRBV11-2 and TRBJ2-1, with 16 nucleotides matching TRBD2. Germline lookup yields CDR1 SGHAT and CDR2 FQNNGV. This CDR3 region has 18 residues. V lost 7 bases and J lost 6; bases outside the gene matches: 12. Here the CDR3 DNA reads TGTGCCAGCATTCCGGGACTAGCGGGAGGGCCGTTCAGCAATGAGCAGTTCTTC. Protein product: CASIPGLAGGPFSNEQFF.

The CDR3 region has the DNA TGCGCCAGCAGCCAAGATGAAACAGGCCGGGGCAATCAGCCCCAGCATTTT. It translates to CASSQDETGRGNQPQHF. The chain joins TRBV4-1 to TRBJ1-5, with D possibly matching TRBD1 (5 bases). The germline V gene has CDR1 MGHRA and CDR2 YSYEKL. This CDR3 spans 17 amino acids. The V end was cut by 0 bases, the J end by 2 bases, with 14 bases between.

V and J are TRBV11-2 and TRBJ1-5; TRBD1 matches 7 bases. Germline V CDR1 and CDR2: SGHAT, FQNNGV. J gave up 6 bases and V 5 bases, and 7 bases lay outside the gene matches. The CDR3 runs to 14 residues. The CDR3 region has the DNA TGTGCCAGCAGCCTTGACAGGGTAGGTCAGCCCCAGCATTTT. As protein: CASSLDRVGQPQHF.

This clone is a singleton in its sample. The rearrangement joins TRBV30 to TRBJ2-1, with 12 bases aligning to TRBD2. Unmatched junction bases numbered 6, after V lost 5 bases and J lost 1 base. CDR1 GTSNPN and CDR2 SVGIG come from the germline V gene (reference sequence). The CDR3 is 16 amino acids. For the CDR3, the DNA is TGTGCCTGGGGTCTAGCGGGAGGGCGGTCCTACAATGAGCAGTTCTTC. Protein: CAWGLAGGRSYNEQFF. The whole variable domain, filled in from reference TRBV30 and TRBJ2-1, reads SQTIHQWPATLVQPVGSPLSLECTVEGTSNPNLYWYRQAAGRGLQLLFYSVGIGQISSEVPQNLSASRPQDRQFILSSKKLLLSDSGFYLCAWGLAGGRSYNEQFFGPGTRLTVL.

V is TRBV28 and J is TRBJ2-4; the match to TRBD1 covers 12 bases. Germline V CDR1 and CDR2: MDHEN, SYDVKM. Trimming cost V 5 bases and J 2 bases; bases outside gene matches: 10. The CDR3 contains 18 residues. The CDR3 region is CASSPTMRDRGPKNIQYF. DNA for the CDR3: TGTGCCAGCAGTCCCACCATGAGGGACAGGGGGCCCAAAAACATTCAGTACTTC.

The chain recombines TRBV10-1 with TRBJ1-1; no definite D call. The germline V gene encodes CDR1 WNHNN and CDR2 SYGVQD (reference sequence). Trimming pared 5 bases from V and 4 bases from J, leaving 14 bases between. CDR3 length: 14 amino acids. CDR3 DNA sequence: TGCGCCAGCAGTCGGTCTGGAGGAGGCACTGAAGCTTTCTTT. Its translation: CASSRSGGGTEAFF.

CDR3 protein: CASSSYRDNPYEQYF. The CDR3 DNA reads as TGTGCCAGCAGCTCGTACCGGGACAACCCCTACGAGCAGTACTTC. V usage is TRBV11-2 and J usage is TRBJ2-7, with D perhaps TRBD1 (6 bases). From germline, CDR1 is SGHAT and CDR2 FQNNGV. The CDR3 runs 15 residues. V lost 4 bases to trimming and J lost 2 bases, with 15 bases between them.

The chain links TRBV5-1 to TRBJ1-1; 8 nucleotides agree with TRBD1. V was clipped by 4 bases and J by 5 bases; unmatched bases: 10. In germline, CDR1 is SGHRS, CDR2 YFSETQ. CDR3 length: 15 residues. The CDR3 DNA sequence: TGCGCCAGCAGCCCTCTGCTGACAGGGGAGACTGAAGCTTTCTTT. This encodes CASSPLLTGETEAFF. The full variable domain, in which reference TRBV5-1 and TRBJ1-1 provide the parts outside the CDR3, is KAGVTQTPRYLIKTRGQQVTLSCSPISGHRSVSWYQQTPGQGLQFLFEYFSETQRNKGNFPGRFSGRQFSNSRSEMNVSTLELGDSALYLCASSPLLTGETEAFFGQGTRLTVV.

The genes are TRBV7-9 and TRBJ2-7, with D perhaps TRBD1 (6 bases). CDR1 and CDR2 (germline): SEHNR, FQNEAQ (reference sequence). This CDR3 spans 15 amino acids. V lost 1 base and J 4 bases, leaving 14 bases between the germline ends. CDR3 DNA sequence: TGTGCCAGCAGCTTAGGGACAGCGTCGGGATACGAGCAGTACTTC. Translating it yields CASSLGTASGYEQYF.

Only one count was recorded for this clone. In nucleotides, the CDR3 is TGTGCCAGCAGTTGGGCGGACAGGGGGCTTTATGGCTACACCTTC. Translation gives CASSWADRGLYGYTF. The genes are TRBV27 and TRBJ1-2, with TRBD1 matching 11 bases. Germline V CDR1 and CDR2: MNHEY, SMNVEV (reference sequence). The CDR3 spans 15 residues. V dropped 4 bases and J dropped 5; count of bases not matched to a gene: 6.

The rearrangement uses TRBV4-3 and TRBJ2-5; 11 nucleotides align to TRBD1. CDR3 length: 15 amino acids. With 4 bases clipped from V and 3 bases from J, the junction kept 4 bases outside the gene matches. The germline gives CDR1 LGHNA, CDR2 YSLEER. In DNA, the CDR3 is TGCGCCAGCAGCCCTGGACAGGGGGCGAAAGAGACCCAGTACTTC. Its translation: CASSPGQGAKETQYF.

The rearrangement uses TRBV28 and TRBJ2-7; D possibly corresponds to TRBD1 (5 bases). CDR3 length: 15 amino acids. Germline V gene lookup returns CDR1 MDHEN and CDR2 SYDVKM. V was pared by 5 bases and J by 3 bases, with 17 bases between. The CDR3 DNA follows: TGTGCCAGCAGTCTTAGGTGGGTAGGGGACTACGAGCAGTACTTC. Translation gives CASSLRWVGDYEQYF.

Notes on this clone: Other DNA sequences in this sample translate to the same CDR3. The chain employs TRBV6-2 or TRBV6-3 and TRBJ1-6; D is perhaps TRBD1 (6 bases). The CDR3 extends over 15 amino acids. The germline CDR1 and CDR2 sequences are MNHEY and SVGEGT. V gave up 0 bases and J gave up 7 bases, with 10 bases separating them. For the CDR3, the DNA is TGTGCCAGCAGTTACTCGCGGCAGGGGAATTCACCCCTCCACTTT. It translates to CASSYSRQGNSPLHF.

V usage is TRBV5-1 and J usage is TRBJ1-4; the match to TRBD1 covers 8 bases. From germline, CDR1 is SGHRS and CDR2 YFSETQ. This CDR3 contains 16 residues. Trimming took 0 bases from V and 3 from J; bases not matched to a gene: 4. The CDR3 loop is CASSLVGQGPNEKLFF. The CDR3 nucleotides read TGCGCCAGCAGCTTGGTTGGACAGGGACCTAATGAAAAACTGTTTTTT.

The rearrangement links TRBV28 to TRBJ1-2; the match to TRBD1 covers 9 bases. The junction had 8 bases not matched to a gene; V was cut back by 6 bases and J by 6 bases. CDR1 and CDR2 from the germline V gene are MDHEN and SYDVKM. CDR3 length equals 14 residues. The CDR3 spells CASSRRDRAHGYTF. In DNA form, the CDR3 reads TGTGCCAGCAGCCGCCGGGACAGGGCTCATGGCTACACCTTC.

The V call is TRBV11-2, the J call TRBJ1-5, with TRBD1 as a possible D gene (5 bases). V lost 0 bases and J lost 3, with 9 bases in between. Germline V gene lookup returns CDR1 SGHAT and CDR2 FQNNGV. CDR3 size: 15 residues. Here the CDR3 DNA reads TGTGCCAGCAGCTTAGACTCAGGGAACAATCAGCCCCAGCATTTT. Encoded protein: CASSLDSGNNQPQHF.

CDR3 sequence reads: CASSYRDRDNSYGYTF. CDR3 nucleotide sequence: TGTGCCAGCAGTTACCGGGACAGGGACAATTCCTATGGCTACACCTTC. J is TRBJ1-2 and V is TRBV6-6; 9 bases line up with TRBD1. Germline CDR1 reads MNHNY; CDR2 reads SVGAGI (reference sequence). The CDR3 consists of 16 residues. V dropped 2 bases and J dropped 4; count of bases not matched to a gene: 8.

This clone was found once. This chain joins TRBV4-1 and TRBJ1-1; 12 bases match TRBD1. Germline CDR1 is MGHRA and CDR2 is YSYEKL. This CDR3 has 15 amino acids. The trim removed 1 base at V and 10 bases at J, leaving 7 bases unmatched. CDR3 DNA: TGCGCCAGCAGCCAAGGGGACAGGGGGCCGTGGGGAGCTTTCTTT. Translated: CASSQGDRGPWGAFF.

This clone was observed once. Relative to the germline gene, one junction end is altered; a read error may explain this. V is TRBV30 and J is TRBJ1-2; D not resolved. In germline, CDR1 is GTSNPN, CDR2 SVGIG (reference sequence). CDR3 length equals 16 residues. CDR3 residues: CAWSVATLPSNHGYTF. In DNA form, the CDR3 reads TGTGCCTGGAGTGTAGCAACACTCCCTAGTAACCATGGCTACACCTTC.

The CDR3 reads CAWSTDRNEQFF. In DNA form, the CDR3 reads TGTGCCTGGAGTACCGATCGGAATGAGCAGTTCTTC. The V gene is TRBV30, the J gene TRBJ2-1; D remains unclear. The CDR3 is 12 amino acids. CDR1 is GTSNPN and CDR2 is SVGIG in the germline V gene (reference sequence). V lost 2 bases to trimming and J lost 7 bases, with 9 bases between them.

The chain has TRBV10-1 and TRBJ1-1, with D possibly matching TRBD1 (5 bases). The CDR3 has 14 residues. Germline V gives CDR1 WNHNN, CDR2 SYGVQD (reference sequence). Deletions cut 2 bases from V and 4 bases from J, with 11 bases between. For the CDR3, the DNA is TGCGCCAGCAGTGAGGGGCAGGGCGGCACTGAAGCTTTCTTT. This gives the protein CASSEGQGGTEAFF.

The chain recombines TRBV9 with TRBJ2-7, with 8 bases that match TRBD1. This CDR3 comprises 14 residues. Germline loops: CDR1 SGDLS, CDR2 YYNGEE. The V gene end was trimmed by 3 bases and the J gene end by 2 bases; junction bases not matched to a gene: 4. CDR3 sequence reads: CASSAGTGPYEQYF. CDR3 nucleotides: TGTGCCAGCAGCGCCGGGACAGGCCCCTACGAGCAGTACTTC. Complete variable domain (other parts from reference TRBV9 and TRBJ2-7): DSGVTQTPKHLITATGQRVTLRCSPRSGDLSVYWYQQSLDQGLQFLIQYYNGEERAKGNILERFSAQQFPDLHSELNLSSLELGDSALYFCASSAGTGPYEQYFGPGTRLTVT.

The chain combines TRBV6-5 with TRBJ2-1; no clear D. CDR3 length equals 14 residues. Germline V gene sequence: CDR1 MNHEY, CDR2 SVGAGI. Trimming removed 5 bases at V and 7 bases at J, with 15 bases between. The DNA for the CDR3 is TGTGCCAGCAGTAAAACTATGGTCACGAATGAGCAGTTCTTC. Protein product: CASSKTMVTNEQFF.

V and J are TRBV6-5 and TRBJ1-5; 7 nucleotides line up with TRBD1. Germline V gives CDR1 MNHEY, CDR2 SVGAGI. The CDR3 length is 15 residues. The trim removed 6 bases at V and 6 bases at J, leaving 11 bases unmatched. CDR3 residues: CASRGTVLTGQPQHF. The DNA for the CDR3 is TGTGCCAGCAGGGGGACAGTCCTAACAGGTCAGCCCCAGCATTTT.

The rearrangement joins TRBV3-1 (or the pseudogene TRBV3-2) to TRBJ1-1, with D possibly matching TRBD1 (5 bases). CDR3 size: 15 residues. Trimming left V 2 bases short and J 0 bases short, with 10 bases between. Germline-derived CDR1 and CDR2 are LGHDT and YNNKEL (reference sequence). In nucleotides, the CDR3 is TGTGCCAGCAGCCAAACAGGTTACATGAACACTGAAGCTTTCTTT. It translates to CASSQTGYMNTEAFF.

The rearrangement links TRBV28 to TRBJ1-2, with 7 positions matching TRBD1. The CDR3 length is 12 residues. Unmatched junction bases numbered 7, after V lost 6 bases and J lost 9 bases. The V gene's germline CDR1 is MDHEN and CDR2 SYDVKM. The CDR3, as DNA: TGTGCCAGCAGCTCACAGGGGAGCAGCTACACCTTC. Protein sequence: CASSSQGSSYTF.

This CDR3 is CASSPTGAGNTIYF. The CDR3 DNA reads TGTGCCAGCAGTCCTACAGGGGCTGGAAACACCATATATTTT. The rearrangement uses TRBV2 and TRBJ1-3, with TRBD1 matching 7 bases. Germline values: CDR1 SNHLY, CDR2 FYNNEI. The CDR3 consists of 14 residues. The V gene end was trimmed by 5 bases and the J gene end by 2 bases; junction bases not matched to a gene: 3.

The DNA of the CDR3 is TGCGCCAGCAGTCTGGGGACAGGGGGTGGGTACGAGCAGTACTTC. It specifies CASSLGTGGGYEQYF. V is TRBV4-1 and J is TRBJ2-7; TRBD1 matches at 11 bases. This CDR3 region has 15 residues. The germline V gene encodes CDR1 MGHRA and CDR2 YSYEKL. The V gene end was trimmed by 6 bases and the J gene end by 4 bases; junction bases not matched to a gene: 8.

The genes are TRBV7-2 and TRBJ2-1; 9 bases line up with TRBD2. The CDR3 consists of 14 residues. CDR1 is SGHTA, CDR2 FQGNSA, per germline. V shed 5 bases and J 8 bases; nucleotides not matched to a gene: 7. The chain's CDR3 is CASSPWTSADEQFF. CDR3 nucleotide sequence: TGTGCCAGCAGCCCATGGACTAGCGCCGATGAGCAGTTCTTC.